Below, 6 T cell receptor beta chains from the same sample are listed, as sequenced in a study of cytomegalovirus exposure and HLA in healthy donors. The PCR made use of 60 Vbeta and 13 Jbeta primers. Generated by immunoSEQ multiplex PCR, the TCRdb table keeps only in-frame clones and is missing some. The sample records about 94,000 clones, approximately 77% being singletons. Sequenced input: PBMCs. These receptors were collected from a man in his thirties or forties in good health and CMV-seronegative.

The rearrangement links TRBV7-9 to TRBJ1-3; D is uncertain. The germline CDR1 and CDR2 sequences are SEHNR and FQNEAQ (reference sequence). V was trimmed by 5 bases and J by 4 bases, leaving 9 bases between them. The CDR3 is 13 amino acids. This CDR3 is CASSPGEGNTIYF. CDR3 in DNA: TGTGCCAGCAGCCCCGGGGAAGGAAACACCATATATTTT. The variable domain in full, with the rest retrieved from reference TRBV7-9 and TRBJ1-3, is DTGVSQNPRHKITKRGQNVTFRCDPISEHNRLYWYRQTLGQGPEFLTYFQNEAQLEKSRLLSDRFSAERPKGSFSTLEIQRTEQGDSAMYLCASSPGEGNTIYFGEGSWLTVV.

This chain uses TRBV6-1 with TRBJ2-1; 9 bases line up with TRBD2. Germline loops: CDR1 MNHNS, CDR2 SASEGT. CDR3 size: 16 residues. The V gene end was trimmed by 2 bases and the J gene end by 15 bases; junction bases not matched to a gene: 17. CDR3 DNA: TGTGCCAGCAGTGAATCTACCTCTAGCGGGGCGTTGCTCGGGTTCTTC. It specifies CASSESTSSGALLGFF.

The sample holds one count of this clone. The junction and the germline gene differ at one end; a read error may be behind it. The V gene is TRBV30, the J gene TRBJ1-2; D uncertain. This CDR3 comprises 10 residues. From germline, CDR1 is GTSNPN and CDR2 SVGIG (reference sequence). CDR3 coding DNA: TGTGCCTGGGGACTAGCCGTGACGACTTTC. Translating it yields CAWGLAVTTF.

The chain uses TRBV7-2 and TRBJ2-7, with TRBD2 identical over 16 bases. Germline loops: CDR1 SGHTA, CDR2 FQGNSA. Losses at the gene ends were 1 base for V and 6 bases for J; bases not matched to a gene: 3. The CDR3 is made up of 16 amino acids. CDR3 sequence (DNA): TGTGCCAGCAGCTTAGGGGGACTAGCGGGAGGGGTCGAGCAGTACTTC. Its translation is CASSLGGLAGGVEQYF.

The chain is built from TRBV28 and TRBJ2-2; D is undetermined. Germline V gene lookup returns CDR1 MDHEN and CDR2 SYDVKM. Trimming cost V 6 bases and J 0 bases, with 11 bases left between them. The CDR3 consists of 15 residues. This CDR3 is CASSKAGSNTGELFF. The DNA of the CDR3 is TGTGCCAGCAGCAAAGCAGGATCGAACACCGGGGAGCTGTTTTTT.

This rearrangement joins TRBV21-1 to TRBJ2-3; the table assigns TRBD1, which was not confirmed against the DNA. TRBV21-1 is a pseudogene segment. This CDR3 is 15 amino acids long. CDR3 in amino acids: CASSRAGTDTDTQYF. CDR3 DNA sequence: TGTGCCAGCAGCCGCGCGGGGACAGACACAGATACGCAGTATTTT.